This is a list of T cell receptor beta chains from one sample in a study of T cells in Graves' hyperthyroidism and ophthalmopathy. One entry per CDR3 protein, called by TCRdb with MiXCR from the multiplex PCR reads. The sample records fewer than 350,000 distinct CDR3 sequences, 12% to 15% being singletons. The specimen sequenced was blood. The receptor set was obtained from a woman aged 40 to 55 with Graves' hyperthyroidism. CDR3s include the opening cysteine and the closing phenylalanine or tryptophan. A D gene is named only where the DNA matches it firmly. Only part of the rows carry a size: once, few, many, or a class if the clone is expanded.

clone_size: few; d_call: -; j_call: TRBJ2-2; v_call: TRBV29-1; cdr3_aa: CSVPGAHGELFF; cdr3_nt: TGCAGCGTTCCAGGGGCTCACGGGGAGCTGTTTTTT
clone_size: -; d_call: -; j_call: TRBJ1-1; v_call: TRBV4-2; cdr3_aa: CASSQDGDDTEAFF; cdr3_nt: TGTGCCAGCAGCCAAGATGGGGATGACACTGAAGCTTTCTTT
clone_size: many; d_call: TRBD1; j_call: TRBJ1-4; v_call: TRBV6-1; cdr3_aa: CASRNGQGAFEKLFF; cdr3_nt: TGTGCCAGCAGGAACGGACAGGGGGCATTTGAAAAACTGTTTTTT
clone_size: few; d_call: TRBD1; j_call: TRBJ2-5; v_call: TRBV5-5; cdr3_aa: CASRNRDRGGQETQYF; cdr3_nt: TGTGCCAGCAGGAACCGGGACAGGGGAGGCCAAGAGACCCAGTACTTC
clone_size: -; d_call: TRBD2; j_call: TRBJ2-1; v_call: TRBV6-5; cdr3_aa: CASSYSGLAGTGEQFF; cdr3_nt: TGTGCCAGCAGTTACTCCGGACTAGCGGGAACGGGTGAGCAGTTCTTC
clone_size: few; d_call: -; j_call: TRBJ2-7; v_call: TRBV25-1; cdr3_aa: CASSDMSYEQYF; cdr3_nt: TGTGCCAGCAGTGACATGTCCTACGAGCAGTACTTC
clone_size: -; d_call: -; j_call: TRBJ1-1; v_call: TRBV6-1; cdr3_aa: CASSEGSGGAFF; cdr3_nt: TGTGCCAGCAGTGAGGGATCCGGAGGGGCTTTCTTT
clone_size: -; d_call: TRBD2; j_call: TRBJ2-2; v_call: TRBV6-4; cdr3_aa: CASTPTSGNTGELFF; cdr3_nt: TGTGCCAGCACTCCGACTAGCGGGAACACCGGGGAGCTGTTTTTT
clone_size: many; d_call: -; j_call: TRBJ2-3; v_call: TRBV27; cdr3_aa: CASSDTPGIGSDTQYF; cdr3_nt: TGTGCCAGCTCGGACACCCCGGGGATTGGTTCAGATACGCAGTATTTT
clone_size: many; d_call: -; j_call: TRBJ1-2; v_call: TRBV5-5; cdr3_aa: CASSGGARYGYTF; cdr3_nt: TGTGCCAGCAGCGGAGGGGCTCGGTATGGCTACACCTTC
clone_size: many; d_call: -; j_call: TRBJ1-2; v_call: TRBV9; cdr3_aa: CASSPSAEYYGYTF; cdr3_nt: TGTGCCAGCAGCCCGAGCGCAGAGTACTATGGCTACACCTTC
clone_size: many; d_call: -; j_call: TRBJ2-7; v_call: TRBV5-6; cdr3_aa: CASSLDNEQYF; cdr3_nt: TGTGCCAGCAGCTTGGATAACGAGCAGTACTTC
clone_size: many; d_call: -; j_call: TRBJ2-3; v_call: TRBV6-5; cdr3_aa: CASSYSVRGTQYF; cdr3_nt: TGTGCCAGCAGTTACTCCGTAAGGGGTACGCAGTATTTT
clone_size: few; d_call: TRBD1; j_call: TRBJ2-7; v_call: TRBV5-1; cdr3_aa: CASRDRANYEQYF; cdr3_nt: TGCGCCAGCAGGGACAGGGCCAACTACGAGCAGTACTTC
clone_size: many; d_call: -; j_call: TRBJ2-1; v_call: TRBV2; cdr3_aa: CASSEMANEQFF; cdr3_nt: TGTGCCAGCAGTGAGATGGCGAATGAGCAGTTCTTC
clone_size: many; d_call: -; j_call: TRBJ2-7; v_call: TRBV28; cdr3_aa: CASSLNSGYEQYF; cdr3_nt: TGTGCCAGCAGTTTAAATTCGGGGTACGAGCAGTACTTC
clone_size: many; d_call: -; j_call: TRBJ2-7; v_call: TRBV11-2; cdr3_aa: CASSSWDYEQYF; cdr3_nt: TGTGCCAGCAGCTCGTGGGACTACGAGCAGTACTTC
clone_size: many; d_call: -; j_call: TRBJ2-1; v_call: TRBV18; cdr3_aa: CASSPEYEQFF; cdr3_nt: TGTGCCAGCTCCCCGGAATATGAGCAGTTCTTC
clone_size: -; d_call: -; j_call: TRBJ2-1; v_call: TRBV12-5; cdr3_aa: CASGLGWTFYNEQFF; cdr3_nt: TGTGCTAGTGGTTTGGGTTGGACTTTTTACAATGAGCAGTTCTTC
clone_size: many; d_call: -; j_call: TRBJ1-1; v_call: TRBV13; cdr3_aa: CASSLGYLAMNTEAFF; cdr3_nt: TGTGCCAGCAGCCTCGGATATCTCGCAATGAACACTGAAGCTTTCTTT
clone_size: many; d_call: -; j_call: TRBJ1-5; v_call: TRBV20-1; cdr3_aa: CSARAGSNQPQHF; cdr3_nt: TGCAGTGCTAGGGCAGGGAGCAATCAGCCCCAGCATTTT
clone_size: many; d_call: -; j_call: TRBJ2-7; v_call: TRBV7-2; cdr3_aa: CASTPGGSLEEQYF; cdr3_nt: TGTGCCAGCACTCCAGGCGGATCACTTGAAGAGCAGTACTTC
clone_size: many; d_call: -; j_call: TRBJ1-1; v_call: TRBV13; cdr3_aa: CASSFAQRTEAFF; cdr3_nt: TGTGCCAGCAGCTTCGCGCAGAGGACTGAAGCTTTCTTT
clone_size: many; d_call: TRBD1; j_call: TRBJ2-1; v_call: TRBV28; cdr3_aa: CASSWDRSFYNEQFF; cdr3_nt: TGTGCCAGCAGTTGGGACAGGAGTTTCTACAATGAGCAGTTCTTC
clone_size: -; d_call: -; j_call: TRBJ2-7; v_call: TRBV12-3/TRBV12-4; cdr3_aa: CASSPSDSPGEQYF; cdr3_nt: TGTGCCAGCAGTCCCTCCGACAGTCCTGGTGAGCAGTACTTC
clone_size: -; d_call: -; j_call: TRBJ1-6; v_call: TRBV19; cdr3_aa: CASSIGRDISSYNSPLHF; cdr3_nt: TGTGCCAGTAGTATCGGGAGGGACATCTCCTCCTATAATTCACCCCTCCACTTT
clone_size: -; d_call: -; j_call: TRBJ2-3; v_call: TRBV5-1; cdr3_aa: CASSLVPLDTQYF; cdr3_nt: TGCGCCAGCAGCTTGGTACCATTAGATACGCAGTATTTT
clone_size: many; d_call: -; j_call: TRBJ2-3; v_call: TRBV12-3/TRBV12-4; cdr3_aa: CASNDRLRTDTQYF; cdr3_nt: TGTGCCAGCAATGACCGGTTGCGCACAGATACGCAGTATTTT
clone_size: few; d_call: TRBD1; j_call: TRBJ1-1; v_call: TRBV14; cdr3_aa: CASSRDRVPEAFF; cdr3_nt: TGTGCCAGCAGCCGAGACAGGGTCCCTGAAGCTTTCTTT
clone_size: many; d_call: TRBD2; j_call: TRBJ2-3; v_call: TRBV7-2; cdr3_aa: CASSPLSGRGDTQYF; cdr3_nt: TGTGCCAGCAGCCCCCTCAGCGGGAGGGGGGATACGCAGTATTTT
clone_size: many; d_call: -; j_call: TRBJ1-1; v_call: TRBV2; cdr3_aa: CASDGGGAEAFF; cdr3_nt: TGTGCCAGCGACGGGGGCGGTGCCGAAGCTTTCTTT
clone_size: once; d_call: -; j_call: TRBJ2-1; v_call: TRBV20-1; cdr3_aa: CSAKLSVPGGWNEQFF; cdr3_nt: TGCAGTGCTAAGCTCTCCGTCCCAGGTGGCTGGAATGAGCAGTTCTTC
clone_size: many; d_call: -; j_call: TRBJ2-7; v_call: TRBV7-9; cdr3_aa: CASSLGSSREYYEQYF; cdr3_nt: TGTGCCAGCAGCTTAGGGAGTAGCAGAGAATACTACGAGCAGTACTTC
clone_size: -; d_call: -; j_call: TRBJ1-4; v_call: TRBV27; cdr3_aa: CASSSWARGVEKLFF; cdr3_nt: TGTGCCAGCAGTTCCTGGGCCCGAGGAGTAGAAAAACTGTTTTTT
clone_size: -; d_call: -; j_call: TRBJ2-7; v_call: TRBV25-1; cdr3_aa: CASRKWRRQSYEQYF; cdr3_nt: TGTGCCAGCAGAAAGTGGCGGCGGCAGTCCTACGAGCAGTACTTC
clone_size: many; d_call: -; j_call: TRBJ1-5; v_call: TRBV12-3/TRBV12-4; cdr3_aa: CASSKATDQPQHF; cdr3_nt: TGTGCCAGCAGCAAAGCGACAGATCAGCCCCAGCATTTT
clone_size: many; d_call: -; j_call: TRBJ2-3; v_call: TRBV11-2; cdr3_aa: CASSLDMGGWDTDTQYF; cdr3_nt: TGTGCCAGCAGCTTAGATATGGGGGGTTGGGACACAGATACGCAGTATTTT
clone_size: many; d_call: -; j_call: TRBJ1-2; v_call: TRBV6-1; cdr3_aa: CASSASRVWYGYTF; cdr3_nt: TGTGCCAGCAGTGCTTCCAGGGTGTGGTATGGCTACACCTTC
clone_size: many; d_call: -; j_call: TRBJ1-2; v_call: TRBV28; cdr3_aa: CASQTGRSGNYGYTF; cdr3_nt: TGTGCCAGCCAAACAGGACGGTCGGGGAACTATGGCTACACCTTC
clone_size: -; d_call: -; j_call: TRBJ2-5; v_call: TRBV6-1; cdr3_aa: CATEGDLQETQYF; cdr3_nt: TGTGCCACCGAGGGGGATCTCCAAGAGACCCAGTACTTC
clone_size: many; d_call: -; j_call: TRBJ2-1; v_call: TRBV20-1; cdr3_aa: CSARDYYNEQFF; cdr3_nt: TGCAGTGCTAGGGACTATTATAATGAGCAGTTCTTC
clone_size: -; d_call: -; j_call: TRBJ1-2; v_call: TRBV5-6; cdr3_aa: CASSSGRAAEGYTF; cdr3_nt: TGTGCCAGCAGCTCGGGGAGAGCCGCTGAGGGCTACACCTTC